The clone carrying this T cell receptor beta chain was observed at least ten times. Its antigen is unknown. The investigators amplified TCR beta CDR3 regions from RNA transcripts. A first-round RT-PCR of the TCR CDR3 used the HTBI primer set. TCRdb redid the calling of the multiplex PCR reads with MiXCR, one entry per CDR3 protein. The sample has approximately 600,000 distinct CDR3 sequences; less than 25% are singletons. The entry originates in a study of T cells in Graves' hyperthyroidism and ophthalmopathy. Findings and limits, study-wide: In the analysis, a 13 V-J model separated ophthalmopathy from stable hyperthyroidism. Blood also showed most of the thyroid clonotypes that were expanded above 0.001.

Criteria for exclusion of patients were uncontrolled infection, other autoimmune disease, pregnancy or lactation. Fresh 10 ml peripheral blood yielded PBMCs. V lost 6 bases and J lost 0, with 18 bases in between. The CDR3 loop spans 16 amino acids. The chain links TRBV12-3 or TRBV12-4 to TRBJ2-7, with D possibly matching TRBD1 (5 bases). This sequence originates from a man aged 30 to 45 with Graves' ophthalmopathy. Material: blood. CDR3: CASSRSGATYSYEQYF. CDR3 DNA sequence: TGTGCCAGCAGCCGGAGTGGGGCCACGTACTCCTACGAGCAGTACTTC.